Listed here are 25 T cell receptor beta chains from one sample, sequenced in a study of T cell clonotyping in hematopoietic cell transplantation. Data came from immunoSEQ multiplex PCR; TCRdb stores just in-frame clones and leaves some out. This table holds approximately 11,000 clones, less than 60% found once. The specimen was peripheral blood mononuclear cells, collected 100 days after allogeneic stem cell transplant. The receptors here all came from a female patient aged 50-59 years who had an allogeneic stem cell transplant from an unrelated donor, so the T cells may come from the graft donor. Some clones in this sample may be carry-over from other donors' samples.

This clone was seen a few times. CDR3 nucleotides: TGTGCCAGCAGCTTGTCCAGCCTCTATGGCTACACCTTC. This gives the protein CASSLSSLYGYTF. J is TRBJ1-2 and V is TRBV5-4; D gene unclear. This CDR3 comprises 13 residues. V dropped 1 base and J dropped 4 bases, with 8 bases sitting between them. The V gene's germline CDR1 is SGHNT and CDR2 YYREEE (reference sequence).

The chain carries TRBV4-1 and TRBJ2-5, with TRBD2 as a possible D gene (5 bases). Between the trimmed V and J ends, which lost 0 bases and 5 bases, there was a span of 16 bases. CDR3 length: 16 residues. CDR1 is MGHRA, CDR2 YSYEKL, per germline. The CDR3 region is CASSQEGLLDGETQYF. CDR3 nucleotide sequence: TGCGCCAGCAGCCAAGAAGGACTCCTGGATGGGGAGACCCAGTACTTC.

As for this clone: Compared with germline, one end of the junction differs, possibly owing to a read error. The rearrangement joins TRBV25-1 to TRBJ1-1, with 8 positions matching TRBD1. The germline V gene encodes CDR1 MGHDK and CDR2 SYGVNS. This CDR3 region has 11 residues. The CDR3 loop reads CASSEGTGPIF. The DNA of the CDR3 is TGTGCCAGCAGCGAAGGGACAGGACCGATCTTT. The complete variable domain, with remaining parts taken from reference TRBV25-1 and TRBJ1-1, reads EADIYQTPRYLVIGTGKKITLECSQTMGHDKMYWYQQDPGMELHLIHYSYGVNSTEKGDLSSESTVSRIRTEHFPLTLESARPSHTSQYLCASSEGTGPIFGQGTRLTVV.

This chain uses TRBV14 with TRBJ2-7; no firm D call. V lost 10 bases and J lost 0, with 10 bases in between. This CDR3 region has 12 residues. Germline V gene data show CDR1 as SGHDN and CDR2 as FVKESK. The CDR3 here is CATGQTSYEQYF. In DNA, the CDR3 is TGTGCCACCGGGCAGACCTCCTACGAGCAGTACTTC. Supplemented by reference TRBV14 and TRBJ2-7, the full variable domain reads EAGVTQFPSHSVIEKGQTVTLRCDPISGHDNLYWYRRVMGKEIKFLLHFVKESKQDESGMPNNRFLAERTGGTYSTLKVQPAELEDSGVYFCATGQTSYEQYFGPGTRLTVT.

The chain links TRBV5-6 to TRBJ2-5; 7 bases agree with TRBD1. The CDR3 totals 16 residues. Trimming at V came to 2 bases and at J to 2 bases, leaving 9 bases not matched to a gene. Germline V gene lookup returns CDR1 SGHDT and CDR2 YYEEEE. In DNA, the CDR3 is TGTGCCAGCAGCTTCTATCAGGGGGACATTCAAGAGACCCAGTACTTC. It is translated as CASSFYQGDIQETQYF.

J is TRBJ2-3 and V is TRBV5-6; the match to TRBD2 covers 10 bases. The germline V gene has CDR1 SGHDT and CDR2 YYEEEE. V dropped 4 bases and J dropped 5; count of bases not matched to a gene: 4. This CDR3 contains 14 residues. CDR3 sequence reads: CASSERGGEDTQYF. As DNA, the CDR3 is TGTGCCAGCAGCGAGCGGGGGGGTGAAGATACGCAGTATTTT.

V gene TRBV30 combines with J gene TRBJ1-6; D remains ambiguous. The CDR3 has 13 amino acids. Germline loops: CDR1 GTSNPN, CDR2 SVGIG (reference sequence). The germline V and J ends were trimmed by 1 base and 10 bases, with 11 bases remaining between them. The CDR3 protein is CAWSGNPTSPLHF. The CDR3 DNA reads TGTGCCTGGAGTGGAAATCCTACCTCACCCCTCCACTTT. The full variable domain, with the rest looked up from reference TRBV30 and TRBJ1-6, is SQTIHQWPATLVQPVGSPLSLECTVEGTSNPNLYWYRQAAGRGLQLLFYSVGIGQISSEVPQNLSASRPQDRQFILSSKKLLLSDSGFYLCAWSGNPTSPLHFGNGTRLTVT.

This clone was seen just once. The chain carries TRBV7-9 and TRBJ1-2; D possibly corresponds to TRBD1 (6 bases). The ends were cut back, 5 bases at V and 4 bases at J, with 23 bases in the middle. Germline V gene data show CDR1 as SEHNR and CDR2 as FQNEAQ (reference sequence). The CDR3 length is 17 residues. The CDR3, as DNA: TGTGCCAGCAGCCTTGGGATGGACAGTGTGGGGATCTATGGCTACACCTTC. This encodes CASSLGMDSVGIYGYTF.

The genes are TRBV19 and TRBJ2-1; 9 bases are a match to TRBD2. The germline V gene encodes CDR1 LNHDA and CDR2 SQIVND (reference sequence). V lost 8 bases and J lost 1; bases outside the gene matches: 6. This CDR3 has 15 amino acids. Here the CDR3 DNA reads TGTGCCAGTGCCCAGACTAGCGGATCCTACAATGAGCAGTTCTTC. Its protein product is CASAQTSGSYNEQFF.

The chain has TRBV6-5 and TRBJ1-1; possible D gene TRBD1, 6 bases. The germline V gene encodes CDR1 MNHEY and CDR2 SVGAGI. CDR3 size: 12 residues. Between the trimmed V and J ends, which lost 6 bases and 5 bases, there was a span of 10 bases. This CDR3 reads CASSTGITEAFF. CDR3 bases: TGTGCCAGCAGCACAGGGATAACTGAAGCTTTCTTT.

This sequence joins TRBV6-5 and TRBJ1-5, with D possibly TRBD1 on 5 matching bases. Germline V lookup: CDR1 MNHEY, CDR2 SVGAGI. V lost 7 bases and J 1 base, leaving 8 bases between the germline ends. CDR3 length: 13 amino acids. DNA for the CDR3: TGTGCCAGCAAGAGGGACAGCAATCAGCCCCAGCATTTT. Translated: CASKRDSNQPQHF.

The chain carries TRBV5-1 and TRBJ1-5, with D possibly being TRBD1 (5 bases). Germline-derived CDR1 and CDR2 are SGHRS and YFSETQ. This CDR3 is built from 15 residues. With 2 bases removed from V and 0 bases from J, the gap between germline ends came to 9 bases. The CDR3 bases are TGCGCCAGCAGCTTAGAGGGGTATAGCAATCAGCCCCAGCATTTT. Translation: CASSLEGYSNQPQHF.

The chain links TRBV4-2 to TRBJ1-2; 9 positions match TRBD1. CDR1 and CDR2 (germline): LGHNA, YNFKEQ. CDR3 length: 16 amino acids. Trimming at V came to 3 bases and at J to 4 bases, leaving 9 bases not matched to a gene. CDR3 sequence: CASSQRGTGNGYGYTF. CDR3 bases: TGTGCCAGCAGCCAGAGGGGGACAGGGAACGGCTATGGCTACACCTTC.

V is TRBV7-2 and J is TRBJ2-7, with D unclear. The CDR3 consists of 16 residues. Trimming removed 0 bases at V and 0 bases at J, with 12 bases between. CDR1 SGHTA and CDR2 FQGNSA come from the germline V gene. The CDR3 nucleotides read TGTGCCAGCAGCTTAGCCCCCGCGGTGGCCTCCTACGAGCAGTACTTC. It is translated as CASSLAPAVASYEQYF.

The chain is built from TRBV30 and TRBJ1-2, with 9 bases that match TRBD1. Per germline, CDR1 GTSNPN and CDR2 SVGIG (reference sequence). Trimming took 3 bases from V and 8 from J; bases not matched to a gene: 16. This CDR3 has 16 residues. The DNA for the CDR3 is TGTGCCTGGAGCGTGGGACAGGGCCCCAACCAAGGCGGCTACACCTTC. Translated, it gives CAWSVGQGPNQGGYTF.

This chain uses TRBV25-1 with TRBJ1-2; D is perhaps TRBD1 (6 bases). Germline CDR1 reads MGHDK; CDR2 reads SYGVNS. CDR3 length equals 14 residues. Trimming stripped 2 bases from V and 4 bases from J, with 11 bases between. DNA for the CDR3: TGTGCCAGCAGTGAAATGGGGGGCCCCTATGGCTACACCTTC. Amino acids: CASSEMGGPYGYTF.

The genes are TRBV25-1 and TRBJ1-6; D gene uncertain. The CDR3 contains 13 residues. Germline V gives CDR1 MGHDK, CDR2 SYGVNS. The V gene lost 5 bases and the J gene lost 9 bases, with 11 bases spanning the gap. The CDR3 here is CASSKLGSSPLHF. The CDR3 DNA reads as TGTGCCAGCAGTAAGTTAGGTAGTTCACCCCTCCACTTT.

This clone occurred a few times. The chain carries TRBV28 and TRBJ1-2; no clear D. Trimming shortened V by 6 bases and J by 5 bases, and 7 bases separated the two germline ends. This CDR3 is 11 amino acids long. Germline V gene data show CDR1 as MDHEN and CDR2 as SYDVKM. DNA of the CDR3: TGTGCCAGCAGCCGGATGTATGGCTACACCTTC. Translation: CASSRMYGYTF.

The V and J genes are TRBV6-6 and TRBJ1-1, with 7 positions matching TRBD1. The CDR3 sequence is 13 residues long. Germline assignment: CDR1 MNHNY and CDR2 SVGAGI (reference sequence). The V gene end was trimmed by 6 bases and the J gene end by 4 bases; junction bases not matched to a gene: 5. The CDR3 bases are TGTGCCAGCAGATCAGGGGGGGGCACTGAAGCTTTCTTT. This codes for CASRSGGGTEAFF.

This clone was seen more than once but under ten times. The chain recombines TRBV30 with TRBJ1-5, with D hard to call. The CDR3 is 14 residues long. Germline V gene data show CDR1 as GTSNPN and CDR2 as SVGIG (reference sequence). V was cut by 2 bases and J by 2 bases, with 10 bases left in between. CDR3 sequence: CAWSSAGGNQPQHF. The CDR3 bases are TGTGCCTGGAGTTCGGCCGGGGGCAATCAGCCCCAGCATTTT.

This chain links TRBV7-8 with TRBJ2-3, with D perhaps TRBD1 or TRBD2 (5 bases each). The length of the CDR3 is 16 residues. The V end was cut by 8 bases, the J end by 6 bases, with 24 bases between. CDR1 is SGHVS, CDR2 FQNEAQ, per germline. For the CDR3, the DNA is TGTGCCAGCGGCGTCGGACTCGACGAGTGGGGGGATACGCAGTATTTT. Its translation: CASGVGLDEWGDTQYF.

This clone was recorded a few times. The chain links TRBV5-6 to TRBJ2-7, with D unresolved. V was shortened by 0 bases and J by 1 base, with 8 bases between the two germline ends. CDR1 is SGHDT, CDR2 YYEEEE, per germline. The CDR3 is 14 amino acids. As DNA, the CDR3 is TGTGCCAGCAGCTTGGGACGGCATTCCTACGAGCAGTACTTC. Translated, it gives CASSLGRHSYEQYF. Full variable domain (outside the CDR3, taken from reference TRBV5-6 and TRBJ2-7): DAGVTQSPTHLIKTRGQQVTLRCSPKSGHDTVSWYQQALGQGPQFIFQYYEEEERQRGNFPDRFSGHQFPNYSSELNVNALLLGDSALYLCASSLGRHSYEQYFGPGTRLTVT.

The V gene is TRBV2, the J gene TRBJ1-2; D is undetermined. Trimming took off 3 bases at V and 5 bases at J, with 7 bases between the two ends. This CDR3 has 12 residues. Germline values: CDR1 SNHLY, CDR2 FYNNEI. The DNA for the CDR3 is TGTGCCAGCAGTGAGACGGTTTATGGCTACACCTTC. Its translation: CASSETVYGYTF.

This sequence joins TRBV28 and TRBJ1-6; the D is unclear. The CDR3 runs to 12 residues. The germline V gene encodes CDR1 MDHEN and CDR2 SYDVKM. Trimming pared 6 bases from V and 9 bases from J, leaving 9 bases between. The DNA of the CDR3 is TGTGCCAGCAGACTGAGGGCTTCACCCCTCCACTTT. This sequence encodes CASRLRASPLHF. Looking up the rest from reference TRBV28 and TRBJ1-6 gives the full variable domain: DVKVTQSSRYLVKRTGEKVFLECVQDMDHENMFWYRQDPGLGLRLIYFSYDVKMKEKGDIPEGYSVSREKKERFSLILESASTNQTSMYLCASRLRASPLHFGNGTRLTVT.

The CDR3 here is CAWSSPGVRTEAFF. The DNA of the CDR3 is TGTGCCTGGAGTTCCCCGGGGGTTAGAACTGAAGCTTTCTTT. The rearrangement joins TRBV30 to TRBJ1-1; D might be TRBD1 (5 bases). Germline V gene data show CDR1 as GTSNPN and CDR2 as SVGIG (reference sequence). Trimming took off 2 bases at V and 5 bases at J, with 15 bases between the two ends. The CDR3 consists of 14 residues.